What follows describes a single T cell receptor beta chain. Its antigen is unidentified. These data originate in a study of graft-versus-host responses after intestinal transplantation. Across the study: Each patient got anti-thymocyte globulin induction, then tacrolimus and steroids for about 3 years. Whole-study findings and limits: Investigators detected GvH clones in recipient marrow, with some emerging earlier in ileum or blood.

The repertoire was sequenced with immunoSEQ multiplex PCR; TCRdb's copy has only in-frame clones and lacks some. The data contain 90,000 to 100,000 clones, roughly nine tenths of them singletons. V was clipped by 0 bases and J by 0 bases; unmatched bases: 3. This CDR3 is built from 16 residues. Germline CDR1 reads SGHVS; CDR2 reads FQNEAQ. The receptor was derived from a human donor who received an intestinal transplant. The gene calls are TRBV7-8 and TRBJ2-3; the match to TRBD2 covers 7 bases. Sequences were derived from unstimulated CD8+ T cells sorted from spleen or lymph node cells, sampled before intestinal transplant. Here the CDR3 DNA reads TGTGCCAGCAGCTTAGCGCGGGAGACTAGCACAGATACGCAGTATTTT. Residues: CASSLARETSTDTQYF.